The 27 T cell receptor beta chains listed next were all sequenced from one sample in a study of shared clonotypes between healthy human individuals. Method: immunoSEQ multiplex PCR; TCRdb's copy keeps in-frame clones and lacks some. This sample has 1,400,000 or so clones, with about 98.5% found just once. The material sequenced was naive CD4+ T cells sorted from blood. Subset: CD45RA+ positively selected. These receptors were taken from a man aged 30-40 years in good health.

The chain joins TRBV29-1 to TRBJ1-3; D unclear. The CDR3 has 14 residues. The germline gives CDR1 SQVTM, CDR2 ANQGSEA. V was clipped by 6 bases and J by 4 bases, with 16 bases between them. Here the CDR3 reads CSVGDPQRGNTIYF. The CDR3 DNA follows: TGCAGCGTAGGAGACCCACAGCGGGGAAACACCATATATTTT.

The V call is TRBV7-9, the J call TRBJ2-1; D remains ambiguous. The V end lost 8 bases, the J end lost 3 bases, and 5 bases lay between the germline ends. The CDR3 has 11 residues. CDR1 and CDR2 from the germline V gene are SEHNR and FQNEAQ (reference sequence). The CDR3 here is CASDGYNEQFF. The CDR3 nucleotides are TGTGCCAGCGACGGCTACAATGAGCAGTTCTTC.

The genes are TRBV29-1 and TRBJ2-2; D is perhaps TRBD1 (5 bases). CDR3 length equals 15 residues. The ends were cut back, 7 bases at V and 5 bases at J, with 20 bases in the middle. Germline-derived CDR1 and CDR2 are SQVTM and ANQGSEA. CDR3 sequence reads: CSAEDSTGLTGELFF. The DNA of the CDR3 is TGCAGCGCCGAAGACTCAACAGGTCTTACCGGGGAGCTGTTTTTT.

This clone was counted once. The CDR3 here is CASSQGEGHYGYTF. As DNA, the CDR3 is TGTGCCAGCTCACAAGGCGAGGGCCACTATGGCTACACCTTC. V is TRBV18 and J is TRBJ1-2; D remains ambiguous. CDR1 KGHSH and CDR2 LQKENI come from the germline V gene. V was shortened by 4 bases and J by 3 bases, with 12 bases between the two germline ends. This CDR3 comprises 14 residues. The full variable domain, completed using reference TRBV18 and TRBJ1-2, is NAGVMQNPRHLVRRRGQEARLRCSPMKGHSHVYWYRQLPEEGLKFMVYLQKENIIDESGMPKERFSAEFPKEGPSILRIQQVVRGDSAAYFCASSQGEGHYGYTFGSGTRLTVV.

The J gene is TRBJ2-2, the V gene TRBV5-8; D remains ambiguous. Germline assignment: CDR1 SGHTS and CDR2 YDEGEE. Trimming took 1 base from V and 0 from J, leaving 4 bases between them. The CDR3 is 14 amino acids. In DNA form, the CDR3 reads TGTGCCAGCAGCTTGTTAGCGAACACCGGGGAGCTGTTTTTT. Translation: CASSLLANTGELFF.

Remarks on this clone: Other DNA sequences in the same sample also yield this CDR3. V gene TRBV2 combines with J gene TRBJ1-5, with D hard to call. The V and J ends lost 1 base and 5 bases respectively, with 6 bases between them. The CDR3 totals 13 residues. Germline V lookup: CDR1 SNHLY, CDR2 FYNNEI. The CDR3 nucleotides read TGTGCCAGCAGTGAAGAGAGAGATCAGCCCCAGCATTTT. This encodes CASSEERDQPQHF.

The V call is TRBV7-6, the J call TRBJ2-1; D possibly uses TRBD1 or TRBD2 (6 bases each). CDR3 length equals 13 residues. The V end was cut by 5 bases, the J end by 9 bases, with 14 bases between. Germline CDR1 is SGHVS and CDR2 is FNYEAQ. The CDR3 sequence is CASSPGRGGEQFF. CDR3 nucleotide sequence: TGTGCCAGCAGCCCCGGCAGGGGAGGTGAGCAGTTCTTC.

This chain joins TRBV15 and TRBJ2-2; no clear D gene. CDR1 is LNHNV, CDR2 YYDKDF, per germline (reference sequence). V was pared by 1 base and J by 2 bases, with 8 bases between. This CDR3 region has 15 residues. The CDR3 DNA reads as TGTGCCACCAGCAGAGTTGTAGTTAACACCGGGGAGCTGTTTTTT. It specifies CATSRVVVNTGELFF.

This clone was counted once. This sequence joins TRBV14 and TRBJ2-7; D gene ambiguous. The CDR3 contains 16 residues. V was cut by 3 bases and J by 0 bases, with 15 bases left in between. Per the germline V gene, CDR1 is SGHDN and CDR2 is FVKESK. The CDR3 sequence is CASSQYGFPGSYEQYF. The CDR3 region has the DNA TGTGCCAGCAGCCAGTACGGCTTTCCCGGCTCCTACGAGCAGTACTTC.

This clone was seen just once. The chain combines TRBV19 with TRBJ2-7, with D unclear. This CDR3 spans 11 amino acids. The V end was cut by 10 bases, the J end by 0 bases, with 7 bases between. Germline CDR1 is LNHDA and CDR2 is SQIVND (reference sequence). The CDR3 coding sequence is TGTGCCACCCGAACCTCCTACGAGCAGTACTTC. Translated: CATRTSYEQYF. Looking up the rest from reference TRBV19 and TRBJ2-7 gives the full variable domain: DGGITQSPKYLFRKEGQNVTLSCEQNLNHDAMYWYRQDPGQGLRLIYYSQIVNDFQKGDIAEGYSVSREKKESFPLTVTSAQKNPTAFYLCATRTSYEQYFGPGTRLTVT.

The rearrangement links TRBV12-5 to TRBJ2-6, with D possibly TRBD2 on 6 matching bases. The CDR3 consists of 16 residues. From germline, CDR1 is LGHNT and CDR2 FRNRAP. V was shortened by 6 bases and J by 4 bases, with 16 bases between the two germline ends. The CDR3: CASGLSGGQGANVLTF. For the CDR3, the DNA is TGTGCTAGTGGACTTTCTGGAGGGCAAGGGGCCAACGTCCTGACTTTC.

The CDR3 reads CASSYGLVYGELFF. The CDR3 nucleotides read TGTGCCAGCAGTTATGGACTAGTTTACGGGGAGCTGTTTTTT. The V and J genes are TRBV27 and TRBJ2-2, with 7 positions matching TRBD2. Unmatched junction bases numbered 6, after V lost 4 bases and J lost 7 bases. Germline CDR1 is MNHEY and CDR2 is SMNVEV (reference sequence). The CDR3 sequence is 14 residues long.

The chain recombines TRBV29-1 with TRBJ2-1; perhaps TRBD1 as D (7 bases). This CDR3 is built from 13 residues. Per germline, CDR1 SQVTM and CDR2 ANQGSEA. V gave up 7 bases and J gave up 7 bases, with 17 bases separating them. Here the CDR3 DNA reads TGCAGCGGTCGACAGGGAGGCTGGAATGAGCAGTTCTTC. It is translated as CSGRQGGWNEQFF.

This clone appeared a single time. The rearrangement links TRBV28 to TRBJ2-3; 8 positions agree with TRBD2. The CDR3 runs 16 residues. Germline V lookup: CDR1 MDHEN, CDR2 SYDVKM. J lost 2 bases, V lost 4 bases, and 8 bases had no gene match. CDR3 nucleotides: TGTGCCAGCAGTTCTCTGAGGCGGGAGGCCACAGATACGCAGTATTTT. Translation: CASSSLRREATDTQYF.

A remark on this clone: This same CDR3 is encoded by further DNA sequences in the sample. The chain combines TRBV29-1 with TRBJ2-3; 10 bases line up with TRBD2. This CDR3 is 13 amino acids long. Trimming removed 5 bases from V and 1 base from J; junction bases left unmatched: 0. In germline, CDR1 is SQVTM, CDR2 ANQGSEA. In DNA form, the CDR3 reads TGCAGCGTTCTAGCGGGGGGCACAGATACGCAGTATTTT. Translation gives CSVLAGGTDTQYF.

The chain combines TRBV11-2 with TRBJ2-7, with TRBD1 as a possible D gene (6 bases). Germline CDR1 reads SGHAT; CDR2 reads FQNNGV. The length of the CDR3 is 15 residues. Trimming took 3 bases from V and 9 from J, leaving 21 bases between them. The CDR3 is CASSFGSISGVGQYF. The CDR3 coding sequence is TGTGCCAGCAGCTTTGGGTCCATCTCAGGGGTCGGGCAGTACTTC. The full variable domain, its missing parts supplied by reference TRBV11-2 and TRBJ2-7, is EAGVAQSPRYKIIEKRQSVAFWCNPISGHATLYWYQQILGQGPKLLIQFQNNGVVDDSQLPKDRFSAERLKGVDSTLKIQPAKLEDSAVYLCASSFGSISGVGQYFGPGTRLTVT.

In this sample, this clone turned up once. The CDR3 coding sequence is TGTGCCAGTGGATCGACTGAAGCTTTCTTT. Amino acid sequence: CASGSTEAFF. The rearrangement joins TRBV19 to TRBJ1-1; D is uncertain. The CDR3 is made up of 10 amino acids. V lost 8 bases to trimming and J lost 5 bases, with 6 bases between them. Looked up from germline, CDR1 is LNHDA and CDR2 is SQIVND (reference sequence).

Remarks on this clone: The sample carries other DNA sequences with the same CDR3. The chain has TRBV6-5 and TRBJ1-2; no definite D call. Trimming removed 6 bases from V and 0 bases from J, with 8 bases in between. The CDR3 contains 13 residues. Germline V gene sequence: CDR1 MNHEY, CDR2 SVGAGI. The CDR3 protein is CASRATANYGYTF. The CDR3 nucleotides are TGTGCCAGCAGAGCGACGGCTAACTATGGCTACACCTTC.

The chain couples TRBV2 to TRBJ1-2; D ambiguous. V was cut by 1 base and J by 8 bases, with 11 bases left in between. The CDR3 covers 13 residues. CDR1 SNHLY and CDR2 FYNNEI come from the germline V gene. CDR3 coding DNA: TGTGCCAGCAGTGAAGAGGCCGAGGGAGGCTACACCTTC. The encoded protein is CASSEEAEGGYTF. Using reference TRBV2 and TRBJ1-2 for the parts outside the CDR3, the full variable domain is EPEVTQTPSHQVTQMGQEVILRCVPISNHLYFYWYRQILGQKVEFLVSFYNNEISEKSEIFDDQFSVERPDGSNFTLKIRSTKLEDSAMYFCASSEEAEGGYTFGSGTRLTVV.

This sequence joins TRBV30 and TRBJ2-2, with D perhaps assigned TRBD1 or TRBD2 (5 bases each). This CDR3 is built from 16 residues. The V end lost 1 base, the J end lost 3 bases, and 15 bases lay between the germline ends. CDR1 GTSNPN and CDR2 SVGIG come from the germline V gene (reference sequence). The CDR3 nucleotides read TGTGCCTGGAGTGGTATGGGACGGTCGGACACCGGGGAGCTGTTTTTT. It specifies CAWSGMGRSDTGELFF.

With respect to this clone: Distinct nucleotide sequences in the sample also encode this CDR3. The chain uses TRBV18 and TRBJ1-5; D not resolved. CDR3 length: 12 residues. Germline V gene data show CDR1 as KGHSH and CDR2 as LQKENI. V was pared by 3 bases and J by 4 bases, with 4 bases between. The chain's CDR3 is CASSPTNQPQHF. The CDR3 DNA sequence: TGTGCCAGCTCACCTACAAATCAGCCCCAGCATTTT.

This chain uses TRBV11-3 with TRBJ2-7; no firm D call. The CDR3 is 12 residues long. Germline values: CDR1 SGHNT, CDR2 YENEEA. Trimming took off 5 bases at V and 0 bases at J, with 5 bases between the two ends. CDR3 DNA sequence: TGTGCCAGCAGCGGTCACTCCTACGAGCAGTACTTC. The encoded protein is CASSGHSYEQYF.

J is TRBJ2-1 and V is TRBV27; TRBD2 aligns across 8 bases. Germline lookup yields CDR1 MNHEY and CDR2 SMNVEV (reference sequence). The V and J ends lost 3 bases and 8 bases, in that order; junction bases with no gene match: 24. The CDR3 consists of 20 residues. The CDR3 nucleotides read TGTGCCAGCAGTTTCTTTAGGACTAGCTTCACCACCCACCACAGCTATGAGCAGTTCTTC. This gives the protein CASSFFRTSFTTHHSYEQFF.

The chain combines TRBV7-2 with TRBJ2-2; D is unclear. Trimming pared 4 bases from V and 5 bases from J, leaving 8 bases between. Germline CDR1 reads SGHTA; CDR2 reads FQGNSA. The CDR3 is 13 residues long. The CDR3 nucleotides read TGTGCCAGCAGCTCCGAGCAGACCGGGGAGCTGTTTTTT. It specifies CASSSEQTGELFF. Complete variable domain (other parts from reference TRBV7-2 and TRBJ2-2): GAGVSQSPSNKVTEKGKDVELRCDPISGHTALYWYRQSLGQGLEFLIYFQGNSAPDKSGLPSDRFSAERTGGSVSTLTIQRTQQEDSAVYLCASSSEQTGELFFGEGSRLTVL.

This chain joins TRBV25-1 and TRBJ2-7; TRBD1 matches 8 bases. Looked up from germline, CDR1 is MGHDK and CDR2 is SYGVNS. Unmatched junction bases numbered 3, after V lost 6 bases and J lost 2 bases. The CDR3 sequence is 13 residues long. CDR3 sequence (DNA): TGTGCCAGCAGGAGGACAGGGACCTACGAGCAGTACTTC. It codes for CASRRTGTYEQYF.

The table lists this clone with a count of one. The J gene is TRBJ2-1, the V gene TRBV19; TRBD2 agrees at 7 bases. Unmatched junction bases numbered 10, after V lost 4 bases and J lost 4 bases. The CDR3 has 16 amino acids. CDR1 LNHDA and CDR2 SQIVND come from the germline V gene (reference sequence). CDR3 sequence (DNA): TGTGCCAGTAGTACTATCGGAGGGACTACTTACAATGAGCAGTTCTTC. It specifies CASSTIGGTTYNEQFF.

The chain couples TRBV11-2 to TRBJ1-1, with 9 bases fitting TRBD1. This CDR3 contains 14 residues. Germline assignment: CDR1 SGHAT and CDR2 FQNNGV. Unmatched junction bases numbered 7, after V lost 5 bases and J lost 6 bases. The CDR3 DNA is TGTGCCAGCAGCCCGGGACAGGGAGACCCTGAAGCTTTCTTT. Translated, it gives CASSPGQGDPEAFF.